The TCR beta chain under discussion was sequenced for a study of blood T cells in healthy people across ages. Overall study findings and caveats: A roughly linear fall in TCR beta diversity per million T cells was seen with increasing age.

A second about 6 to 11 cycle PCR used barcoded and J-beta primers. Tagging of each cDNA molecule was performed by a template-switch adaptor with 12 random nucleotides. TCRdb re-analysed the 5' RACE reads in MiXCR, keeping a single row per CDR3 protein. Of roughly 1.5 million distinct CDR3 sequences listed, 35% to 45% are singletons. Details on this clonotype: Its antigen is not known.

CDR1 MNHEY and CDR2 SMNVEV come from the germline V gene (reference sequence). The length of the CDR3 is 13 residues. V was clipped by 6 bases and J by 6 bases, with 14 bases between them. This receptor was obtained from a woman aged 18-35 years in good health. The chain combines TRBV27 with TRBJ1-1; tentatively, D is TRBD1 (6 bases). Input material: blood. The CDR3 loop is CASRMTGGAEAFF. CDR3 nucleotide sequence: TGTGCCAGCAGGATGACAGGAGGGGCTGAAGCTTTCTTT.